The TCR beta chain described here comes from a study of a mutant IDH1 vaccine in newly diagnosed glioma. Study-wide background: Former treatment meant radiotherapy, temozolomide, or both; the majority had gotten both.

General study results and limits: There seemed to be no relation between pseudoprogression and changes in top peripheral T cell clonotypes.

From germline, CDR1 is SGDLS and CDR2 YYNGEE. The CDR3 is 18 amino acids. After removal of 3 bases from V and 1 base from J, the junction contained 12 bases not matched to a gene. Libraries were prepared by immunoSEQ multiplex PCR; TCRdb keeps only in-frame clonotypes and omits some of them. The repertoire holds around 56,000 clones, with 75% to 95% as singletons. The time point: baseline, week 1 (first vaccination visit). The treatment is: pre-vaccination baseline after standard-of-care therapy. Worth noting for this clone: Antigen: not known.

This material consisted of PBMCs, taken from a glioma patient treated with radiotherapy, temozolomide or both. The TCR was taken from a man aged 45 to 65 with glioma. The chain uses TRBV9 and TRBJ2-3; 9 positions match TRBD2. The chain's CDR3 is CASSEGGRIAGGTDTQYF. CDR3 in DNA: TGTGCCAGCAGCGAGGGGGGACGGATAGCGGGGGGCACAGATACGCAGTATTTT.